These 11 T cell receptor beta chains were all obtained from the same sample, sequenced in a study of T-cell memory formation after mild COVID-19. From the 5' RACE reads, TCRdb called clonotypes with MiXCR, one entry per CDR3 protein. The profile shows about 170,000 distinct CDR3 sequences, 10% to 15% of them singletons. Sample: PBMCs or a T cell subset sorted from them (not recorded which). The source is a man between 18 and 35 years old who had mild COVID-19 (a few samples of this study predate the infection). Cell type and time point are not known.

This sequence joins TRBV20-1 and TRBJ2-7; 10 bases agree with TRBD1. V shed 1 base, J shed 5 bases, and the junction held 11 bases outside the gene matches. CDR1 is DFQATT and CDR2 is SNEGSKA in the germline V gene (reference sequence). The CDR3 has 16 residues. This CDR3 reads CSARGSVVGTGDEQYV. CDR3 coding DNA: TGCAGTGCTAGAGGATCAGTTGTGGGGACAGGGGACGAGCAGTACGTC.

The rearrangement links TRBV7-9 to TRBJ1-5; the D is unclear. This CDR3 region has 13 residues. V was trimmed by 5 bases and J by 7 bases, leaving 12 bases between them. Germline CDR1 and CDR2: SEHNR and FQNEAQ (reference sequence). The CDR3 bases are TGTGCCAGCAGCGGTGGTCCTATCCAGCCCCAGCATTTT. As protein: CASSGGPIQPQHF.

This clonotype was detected only a few times. V is TRBV20-1 and J is TRBJ2-3; no clear D gene. The V end was cut by 3 bases, the J end by 6 bases, with 10 bases between. Germline V gene sequence: CDR1 DFQATT, CDR2 SNEGSKA (reference sequence). The CDR3 is 12 amino acids. CDR3 DNA sequence: TGCAGTGCTAGCCTTGTCGGTGATACGCAGTATTTT. This sequence encodes CSASLVGDTQYF.

The V gene is TRBV20-1, the J gene TRBJ2-1; perhaps D is TRBD1 or TRBD2 (5 bases each). CDR1 is DFQATT, CDR2 SNEGSKA, per germline (reference sequence). V was cut by 5 bases and J by 7 bases, with 15 bases left in between. The CDR3 sequence is 13 residues long. Here the CDR3 DNA reads TGCAGTGCTTTTCGGGGCTTTCAGAATGAGCAGTTCTTC. Amino acid sequence: CSAFRGFQNEQFF.

The V call is TRBV6-6, the J call TRBJ2-7, with D hard to call. This CDR3 is 14 amino acids long. The V and J ends lost 0 bases and 3 bases respectively, with 9 bases between them. In germline, CDR1 is MNHNY, CDR2 SVGAGI (reference sequence). This CDR3 is CASSYSKGNYEQYV. The DNA for the CDR3 is TGTGCCAGCAGTTACTCGAAAGGAAACTACGAGCAGTACGTC.

This clonotype was detected a few times. This chain links TRBV6-5 with TRBJ1-1, with a possible D match to TRBD1 (5 bases). With 6 bases removed from V and 1 base from J, the gap between germline ends came to 18 bases. The CDR3 is made up of 16 amino acids. Germline values: CDR1 MNHEY, CDR2 SVGAGI. CDR3 residues: CASSLTQKGRNTEAFF. In DNA, the CDR3 is TGTGCCAGCAGCCTCACCCAGAAGGGACGGAACACTGAAGCTTTCTTT.

This clonotype was counted a few times. This rearrangement joins TRBV24-1 to TRBJ2-2; TRBD1 matches at 8 bases. The CDR3 is 16 amino acids. The germline V gene encodes CDR1 KGHDR and CDR2 SFDVKD. Trimming took 3 bases from V and 7 from J; bases not matched to a gene: 9. The CDR3 reads CATSDPRTGKDGELFF. The CDR3 region has the DNA TGTGCCACCAGTGATCCAAGGACAGGGAAAGACGGGGAGCTGTTTTTT.

This clonotype was found many times. This chain connects TRBV5-1 to TRBJ2-1; 9 bases are shared with TRBD2. The V segment lost 4 bases and the J segment 8 bases; nucleotides outside the gene matches: 7. Per the germline V gene, CDR1 is SGHRS and CDR2 is YFSETQ. The CDR3 has 14 amino acids. CDR3: CASSGGGAHDEQFF. CDR3 in DNA: TGCGCCAGCAGCGGCGGGGGGGCCCACGATGAGCAGTTCTTC.

The V gene is TRBV5-1, the J gene TRBJ1-1, with 9 bases that match TRBD1. V shed 2 bases, J shed 5 bases, and the junction held 13 bases outside the gene matches. The CDR3 has 17 amino acids. The germline CDR1 and CDR2 sequences are SGHRS and YFSETQ. CDR3 sequence (DNA): TGCGCCAGCAGCTTCCCTAGGACAGGGGACGGATTGACTGAAGCTTTCTTT. Protein: CASSFPRTGDGLTEAFF.

The chain uses TRBV6-5 and TRBJ1-1; 8 positions match TRBD1. Germline V gene lookup returns CDR1 MNHEY and CDR2 SVGAGI. With 5 bases clipped from V and 6 bases from J, the junction kept 11 bases outside the gene matches. CDR3 length: 15 amino acids. The CDR3 DNA reads TGTGCCAGCAGTCCCCGGACAGGGAGAACAGCTGAAGCTTTCTTT. Amino acid sequence: CASSPRTGRTAEAFF.

V usage is TRBV7-9 and J usage is TRBJ1-2; possible D gene TRBD1, 6 bases. V lost 0 bases to trimming and J lost 8 bases, with 16 bases between them. The length of the CDR3 is 15 residues. The germline V gene encodes CDR1 SEHNR and CDR2 FQNEAQ (reference sequence). DNA for the CDR3: TGTGCCAGCAGCTTAGCTTCCGCCGAGGGGGTCGGCTACACCTTC. This sequence encodes CASSLASAEGVGYTF.